Following are 5 T cell receptor beta chains from one sample sequenced in a study of T cell responses to AZD1222 COVID-19 vaccine. Using immunoSEQ multiplex PCR, the repertoire was profiled, and TCRdb retains in-frame clones only, with some absent. The sample has some 100,000 clones; about 90% are singletons. The specimen was peripheral blood, collected 28 days after the second AZD1222 dose. The origin of the receptors is an adult who received the AZD1222 COVID-19 vaccine.

This clone was counted a few times. The genes are TRBV9 and TRBJ2-3; TRBD2 might be the D (5 bases). CDR3 length: 17 amino acids. The germline V and J ends were trimmed by 0 bases and 2 bases, with 16 bases remaining between them. The germline gives CDR1 SGDLS, CDR2 YYNGEE. The CDR3, as DNA: TGTGCCAGCAGCGTAGAGGCTAGCATACTCTCCACAGATACGCAGTATTTT. It translates to CASSVEASILSTDTQYF.

This sequence joins TRBV28 and TRBJ1-2; 8 bases are a match to TRBD1. This CDR3 has 14 residues. Germline CDR1 reads MDHEN; CDR2 reads SYDVKM. Trimming at V came to 4 bases and at J to 7 bases, leaving 8 bases not matched to a gene. The CDR3 loop is CASSSHGTGGGYTF. CDR3 DNA: TGTGCCAGCAGTTCCCACGGGACAGGTGGTGGCTACACCTTC.

This chain uses TRBV6-1 with TRBJ2-2; no clear D. CDR1 is MNHNS and CDR2 is SASEGT in the germline V gene. Between the trimmed V and J ends, which lost 2 bases and 0 bases, there was a span of 7 bases. This CDR3 spans 15 amino acids. The CDR3 reads CASSEIPTNTGELFF. In DNA form, the CDR3 reads TGTGCCAGCAGTGAAATACCCACGAACACCGGGGAGCTGTTTTTT.

The rearrangement joins TRBV11-2 to TRBJ1-2; D may be TRBD1 (6 bases). Germline V gene lookup returns CDR1 SGHAT and CDR2 FQNNGV. Between the trimmed V and J ends, which lost 5 bases and 2 bases, there was a span of 15 bases. This CDR3 has 15 residues. The CDR3 region is CASSLNGGRNYGYTF. The CDR3, as DNA: TGTGCCAGCAGCCTCAATGGGGGCCGGAACTATGGCTACACCTTC.

The chain employs TRBV20-1 and TRBJ1-6; TRBD1 aligns across 8 bases. CDR3 length equals 14 residues. V lost 3 bases and J lost 10; bases outside the gene matches: 8. CDR1 is DFQATT and CDR2 is SNEGSKA in the germline V gene (reference sequence). This chain's CDR3 is CSASETGEMSPLHF. In DNA form, the CDR3 reads TGCAGTGCTAGTGAGACAGGGGAGATGTCACCCCTCCACTTT.